The clone carrying this TCR beta chain was recorded a few times. The antigen is unknown. This sample was included in a study of identical twins. Findings and limits, study-wide: Out-of-frame alpha sequences common to twins exhibited a surplus of low generation probability.

Trimming took 0 bases from V and 5 from J, leaving 15 bases between them. In germline, CDR1 is SGHVS, CDR2 FQNEAQ. This CDR3 is 16 amino acids long. TCRdb reprocessed the 5' RACE reads via MiXCR and lists one record per CDR3 protein. Of 540,000 or so distinct CDR3 sequences in the sample, about 20% were seen once. The data also belong to a second study, concerning yellow fever vaccine responses in identical twins.

The specimen was CD4+ T cells sorted from blood. This clonotype originated in a woman aged 18-35 years in good health. This rearrangement joins TRBV7-8 to TRBJ2-3, with no clear D. This CDR3 is CASSLAGGMVVDTQYF. As DNA, the CDR3 is TGTGCCAGCAGCTTAGCCGGTGGGATGGTCGTAGATACGCAGTATTTT.